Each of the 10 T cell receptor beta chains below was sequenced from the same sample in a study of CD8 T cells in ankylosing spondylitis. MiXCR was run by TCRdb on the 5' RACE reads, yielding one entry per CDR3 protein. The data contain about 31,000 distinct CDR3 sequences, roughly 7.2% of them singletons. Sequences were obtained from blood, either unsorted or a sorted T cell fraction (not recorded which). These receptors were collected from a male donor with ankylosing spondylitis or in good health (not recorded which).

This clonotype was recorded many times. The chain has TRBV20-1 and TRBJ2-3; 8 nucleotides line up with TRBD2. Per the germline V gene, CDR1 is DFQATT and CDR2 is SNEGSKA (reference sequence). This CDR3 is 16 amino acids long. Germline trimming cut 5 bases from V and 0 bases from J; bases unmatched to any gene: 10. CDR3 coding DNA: TGCAGTGCTCCGTGGAGACTAGCGACTAGCACAGATACGCAGTATTTT. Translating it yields CSAPWRLATSTDTQYF.

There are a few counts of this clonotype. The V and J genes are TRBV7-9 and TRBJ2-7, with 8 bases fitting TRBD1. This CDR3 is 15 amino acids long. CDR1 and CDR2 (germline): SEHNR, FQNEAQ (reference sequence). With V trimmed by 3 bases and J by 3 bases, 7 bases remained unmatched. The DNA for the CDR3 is TGTGCCAGCAGCTTCGGACAGGGCCCTGACTACGAGCAGTACTTC. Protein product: CASSFGQGPDYEQYF.

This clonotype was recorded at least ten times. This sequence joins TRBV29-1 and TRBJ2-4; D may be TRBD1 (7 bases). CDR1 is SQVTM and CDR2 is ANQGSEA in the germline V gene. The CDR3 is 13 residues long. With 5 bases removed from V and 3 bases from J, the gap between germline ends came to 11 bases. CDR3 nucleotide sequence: TGCAGCGTTCCAGGGGGAGGCAAAAACATTCAGTACTTC. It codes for CSVPGGGKNIQYF. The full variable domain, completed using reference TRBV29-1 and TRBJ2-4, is SAVISQKPSRDICQRGTSLTIQCQVDSQVTMMFWYRQQPGQSLTLIATANQGSEATYESGFVIDKFPISRPNLTFSTLTVSNMSPEDSSIYLCSVPGGGKNIQYFGAGTRLSVL.

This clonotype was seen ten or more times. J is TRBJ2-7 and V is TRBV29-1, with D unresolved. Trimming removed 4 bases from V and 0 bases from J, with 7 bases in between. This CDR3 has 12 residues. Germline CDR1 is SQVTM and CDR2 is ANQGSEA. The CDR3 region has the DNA TGCAGCGTTGCTAGGGACTCCTACGAGCAGTACTTC. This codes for CSVARDSYEQYF.

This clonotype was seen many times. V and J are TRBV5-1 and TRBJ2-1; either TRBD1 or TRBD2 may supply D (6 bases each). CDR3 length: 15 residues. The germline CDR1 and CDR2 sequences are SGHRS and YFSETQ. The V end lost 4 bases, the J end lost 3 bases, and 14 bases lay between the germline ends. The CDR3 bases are TGCGCCAGCAGCGAGGGGGGACCTAGCTACAATGAGCAGTTCTTC. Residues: CASSEGGPSYNEQFF.

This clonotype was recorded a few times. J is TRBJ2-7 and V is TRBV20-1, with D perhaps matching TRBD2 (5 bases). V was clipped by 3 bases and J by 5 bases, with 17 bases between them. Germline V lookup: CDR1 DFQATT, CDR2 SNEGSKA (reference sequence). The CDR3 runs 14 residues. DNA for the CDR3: TGCAGTGCTAGGGCGTCCTCTAGCCTCGACGAGCAGTACTTC. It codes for CSARASSSLDEQYF.

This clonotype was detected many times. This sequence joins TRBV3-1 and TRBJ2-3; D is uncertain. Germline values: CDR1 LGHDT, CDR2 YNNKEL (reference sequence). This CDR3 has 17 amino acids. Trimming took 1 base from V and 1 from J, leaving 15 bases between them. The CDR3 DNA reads TGTGCCAGCAGCCAAGCCAGGTCTGGGGATGGCACAGATACGCAGTATTTT. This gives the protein CASSQARSGDGTDTQYF.

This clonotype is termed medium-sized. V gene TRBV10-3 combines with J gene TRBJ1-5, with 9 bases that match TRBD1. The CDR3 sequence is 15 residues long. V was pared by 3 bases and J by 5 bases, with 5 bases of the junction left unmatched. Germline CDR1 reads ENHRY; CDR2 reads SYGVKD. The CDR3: CAISDSDRGYQPQHF. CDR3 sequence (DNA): TGTGCCATCAGTGACTCGGACAGGGGCTATCAGCCCCAGCATTTT.

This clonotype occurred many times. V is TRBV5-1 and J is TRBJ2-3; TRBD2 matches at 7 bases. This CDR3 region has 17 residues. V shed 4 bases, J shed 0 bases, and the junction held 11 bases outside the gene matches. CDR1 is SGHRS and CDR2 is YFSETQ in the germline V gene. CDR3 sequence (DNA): TGCGCCAGCAGCCCGGGAGAGGGTAGCGGGAGCACAGATACGCAGTATTTT. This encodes CASSPGEGSGSTDTQYF.

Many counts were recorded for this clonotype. The chain's CDR3 is CATSSGEDAKNIQYF. As DNA, the CDR3 is TGTGCCACTTCATCAGGAGAGGATGCCAAAAACATTCAGTACTTC. The chain carries TRBV15 and TRBJ2-4; D remains unclear. V was trimmed by 9 bases and J by 1 base, leaving 16 bases between them. The CDR3 consists of 15 residues. Germline CDR1 LNHNV, CDR2 YYDKDF (reference sequence).